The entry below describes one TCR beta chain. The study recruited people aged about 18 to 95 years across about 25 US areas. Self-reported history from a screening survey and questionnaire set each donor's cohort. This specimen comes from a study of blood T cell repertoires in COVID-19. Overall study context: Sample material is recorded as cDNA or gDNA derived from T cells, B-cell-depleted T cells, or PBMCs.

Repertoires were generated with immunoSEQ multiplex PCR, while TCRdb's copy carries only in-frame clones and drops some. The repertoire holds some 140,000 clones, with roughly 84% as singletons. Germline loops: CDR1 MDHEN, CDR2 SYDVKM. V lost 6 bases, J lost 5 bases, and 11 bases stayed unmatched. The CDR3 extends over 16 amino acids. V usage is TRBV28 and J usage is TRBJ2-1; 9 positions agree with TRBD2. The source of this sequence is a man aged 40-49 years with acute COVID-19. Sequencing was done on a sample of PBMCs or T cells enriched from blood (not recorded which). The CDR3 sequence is CASSPAGAGGDNEQFF. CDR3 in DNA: TGTGCCAGCAGCCCCGCGGGGGCGGGAGGGGACAATGAGCAGTTCTTC. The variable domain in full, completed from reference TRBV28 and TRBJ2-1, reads DVKVTQSSRYLVKRTGEKVFLECVQDMDHENMFWYRQDPGLGLRLIYFSYDVKMKEKGDIPEGYSVSREKKERFSLILESASTNQTSMYLCASSPAGAGGDNEQFFGPGTRLTVL.